The rows below give T cell receptor beta chains drawn from one sample of a study of breast tumors, draining lymph nodes, adjacent tissues. TCRdb used MiXCR to reprocess the multiplex PCR reads, holding one entry per CDR3 protein. Seen here are approximately 89,000 distinct CDR3 sequences, approximately 30% observed once, and the top ten hold 7.5% to 10%. The sequenced sample was axillary lymph node tissue. These TCRs come from a female donor with breast cancer. Some clones in this sample may be carry-over from other donors' samples. Both conserved end residues are part of each CDR3. A D gene is named only where the DNA matches it firmly. Size is stated for part of the rows, as once, few or many counts, or as a class when the clone is expanded.

clone_size: many
d_call: NA
j_call: TRBJ2-2
cdr3_length: 13
v_call: TRBV20-1
cdr3_nt: TGCAGTGCGGAGACTCCGAACACCGGGGAGCTGTTTTTT
cdr3_aa: CSAETPNTGELFF

clone_size: many
d_call: NA
j_call: TRBJ2-6
cdr3_length: 19
v_call: TRBV4-1
cdr3_nt: TGCGCCAGCAGCCTGCGCTCCGGGACTTTTTTCTCTGGGGCCAACGTCCTGACTTTC
cdr3_aa: CASSLRSGTFFSGANVLTF

clone_size: NA
d_call: NA
j_call: TRBJ2-3
cdr3_length: 15
v_call: TRBV20-1
cdr3_nt: TGCAGTGGGCTCTCGGCAGCCACCGGGGCGGATACGCAGTATTTT
cdr3_aa: CSGLSAATGADTQYF

clone_size: many
d_call: TRBD2
j_call: TRBJ2-7
cdr3_length: 14
v_call: TRBV20-1
cdr3_nt: TGCAGTGCTTCCCGGACTAGCGGGAGATACGAGCAGTACTTC
cdr3_aa: CSASRTSGRYEQYF

clone_size: many
d_call: TRBD1
j_call: TRBJ2-7
cdr3_length: 12
v_call: TRBV20-1
cdr3_nt: TGCAGTGCTAGGAACAGGGGATACGAGCAGTACTTC
cdr3_aa: CSARNRGYEQYF

clone_size: once
d_call: NA
j_call: TRBJ1-1
cdr3_length: 14
v_call: TRBV6-2/TRBV6-3
cdr3_nt: TGTGCCAGCACCCTGGCCCAGGGGTCCACTGAAGCTTTCTTT
cdr3_aa: CASTLAQGSTEAFF

clone_size: many
d_call: NA
j_call: TRBJ1-2
cdr3_length: 14
v_call: TRBV20-1
cdr3_nt: TGCAGTGCCCCGAATAGCGACAGGAGCTATGGCTACACCTTC
cdr3_aa: CSAPNSDRSYGYTF

clone_size: many
d_call: NA
j_call: TRBJ1-2
cdr3_length: 14
v_call: TRBV18
cdr3_nt: TGTGCCAGCTCACCTGACAAAAGGGACTATGGCTACACCTTC
cdr3_aa: CASSPDKRDYGYTF

clone_size: many
d_call: NA
j_call: TRBJ2-6
cdr3_length: 16
v_call: TRBV5-4
cdr3_nt: TGTGCCAGCAGCTTGGTTTTCGGCTCTGGGGCCAACGTCCTGACTTTC
cdr3_aa: CASSLVFGSGANVLTF

clone_size: few
d_call: NA
j_call: TRBJ2-7
cdr3_length: 14
v_call: TRBV6-5
cdr3_nt: TGTGCCAGCAGTCTCGCCGGGACTTCTCTCGAGCAGTACTTC
cdr3_aa: CASSLAGTSLEQYF

clone_size: NA
d_call: TRBD1
j_call: TRBJ2-2
cdr3_length: 15
v_call: TRBV6-5
cdr3_nt: TGTGCCACTAAGAGGGGACAGGGGGATCCCGGGGAGCTGTTTTTT
cdr3_aa: CATKRGQGDPGELFF

clone_size: many
d_call: TRBD1
j_call: TRBJ2-7
cdr3_length: 17
v_call: TRBV6-2/TRBV6-3
cdr3_nt: TGTGCCAGCAGTTACGCTACACCGGGACAGCTCTCCTACGAGCAGTACTTC
cdr3_aa: CASSYATPGQLSYEQYF

clone_size: NA
d_call: NA
j_call: TRBJ1-2
cdr3_length: 13
v_call: TRBV7-2
cdr3_nt: TGTGCCAGCAGCTCACAGCTAAACTATGGCTACACCTTC
cdr3_aa: CASSSQLNYGYTF

clone_size: once
d_call: TRBD2
j_call: TRBJ2-5
cdr3_length: 13
v_call: TRBV20-1
cdr3_nt: TGCAGAGATAGAATAGCGGGAGTAGAGACCCAGTACTTC
cdr3_aa: CRDRIAGVETQYF